The rows below give T cell receptor beta chains drawn from one sample of a study of T cells after posttransplantation cyclophosphamide. Clones were read by immunoSEQ multiplex PCR, and TCRdb kept only the in-frame ones, dropping some. The sample yields under 20,000 clones, around 70% seen once. The source was PBMCs, collected after an allogeneic stem cell transplant with post-transplant cyclophosphamide. These receptors were collected from a male patient aged 25-45 years who received an allogeneic stem cell transplant from a related donor, was CMV-positive, and had acute GVHD only. Some T cells may arise from the graft donor. The CDR3 runs from the conserved cysteine through the conserved F or W. The D gene is left open where the match is weak. Some rows mark clone size as missing; the rest say once, few, many or name a class of expanded clone.

j_call d_call v_call clone_size cdr3_aa cdr3_nt
TRBJ2-2 TRBD2 TRBV9 . CASSWTSGDFTGELFF TGTGCCAGCAGTTGGACTAGCGGGGACTTCACCGGGGAGCTGTTTTTT
TRBJ1-5 . TRBV18 . CASSSQGYSNQPQHF TGTGCCAGCTCCAGCCAGGGTTATAGCAATCAGCCCCAGCATTTT
TRBJ1-1 . TRBV29-1 . CSVAFRSTEAFF TGCAGCGTTGCATTCAGAAGCACTGAAGCTTTCTTT
TRBJ2-3 TRBD1 TRBV30 . CAWRTGGTDTQYF TGTGCCTGGAGGACAGGGGGCACAGATACGCAGTATTTT
TRBJ1-4 TRBD1 TRBV25-1 . CASSATDRGWTNEKLFF TGTGCCAGCAGTGCTACAGACAGGGGTTGGACTAATGAAAAACTGTTTTTT
TRBJ2-2 . TRBV4-3 . CASSQDFLTAGRGELFF TGCGCCAGCAGCCAAGACTTTCTTACTGCGGGGCGGGGGGAGCTGTTTTTT
TRBJ2-7 . TRBV28 . CASSFGLSYEQYF TGTGCCAGCAGTTTTGGGCTGTCTTACGAGCAGTACTTC
TRBJ1-1 TRBD1 TRBV28 . CASSHQGARTEAFF TGTGCCAGCAGTCATCAGGGGGCGCGAACTGAAGCTTTCTTT
TRBJ1-5 . TRBV4-2 once CASSQVEYQPQHF TGTGCCAGCAGCCAAGTAGAGTATCAGCCCCAGCATTTT
TRBJ1-1 . TRBV6-5 . CASSDGDIGGAFF TGTGCCAGCAGCGACGGGGACATTGGGGGAGCTTTCTTT
TRBJ1-5 TRBD1 TRBV6-6 few CASNRDRDNQPQHF TGTGCCAGTAACCGGGACAGGGATAATCAGCCCCAGCATTTT
TRBJ1-2 . TRBV5-1 . CASSLHDGSGNGYTF TGCGCCAGCAGCTTGCACGATGGGTCAGGCAATGGCTACACCTTC
TRBJ1-5 TRBD1 TRBV2 . CASSGGPGQGQISNQPQHF TGTGCCAGCAGTGGAGGCCCGGGACAGGGTCAGATTAGCAATCAGCCCCAGCATTTT
TRBJ2-3 TRBD2 TRBV28 . CASSRGTSGPQGTDTQYF TGTGCCAGCAGCCGCGGGACTAGCGGGCCTCAGGGCACAGATACGCAGTATTTT
TRBJ2-5 TRBD2 TRBV4-2 . CASSQVGLAAGETQYF TGTGCCAGCAGCCAAGTTGGACTAGCCGCCGGGGAGACCCAGTACTTC
TRBJ1-4 TRBD1 TRBV4-2 . CASSRTAWDRGTRTNEKLFF TGTGCCAGCAGCCGCACAGCATGGGACAGGGGGACTCGAACTAATGAAAAACTGTTTTTT
TRBJ2-7 . TRBV5-6 . CASSLEAGREQYF TGTGCCAGCAGCTTGGAGGCGGGGCGGGAGCAGTACTTC
TRBJ2-7 TRBD1 TRBV27 . CASSGGQTAYEQYF TGTGCCAGCAGTGGGGGACAGACCGCCTACGAGCAGTACTTC
TRBJ1-2 . TRBV5-1 . CASSFAGDSTQYGYTF TGCGCCAGCAGCTTCGCAGGGGATTCGACACAATATGGCTACACCTTC
TRBJ2-5 . TRBV18 . CASSPARQGGTETQYF TGTGCCAGCTCACCTGCCCGGCAGGGCGGAACGGAGACCCAGTACTTC
TRBJ2-7 . TRBV7-2 . CASSLKAAHFSYEQYF TGTGCCAGCAGCTTAAAGGCGGCACACTTCTCCTACGAGCAGTACTTC
TRBJ2-2 TRBD1 TRBV7-2 . CASSQGQGSTGELFF TGTGCCAGCAGCCAAGGACAGGGTAGCACCGGGGAGCTGTTTTTT
TRBJ1-2 TRBD1 TRBV5-1 few CASSLDPGTDYGYTF TGCGCCAGCAGCTTGGATCCCGGGACAGACTATGGCTACACCTTC
TRBJ2-7 TRBD2 TRBV5-6 . CASSLVGRSYEQYF TGTGCCAGCAGCTTGGTCGGGAGGTCCTACGAGCAGTACTTC
TRBJ1-3 . TRBV7-2 few CASSLAVAFGNTIYF TGTGCCAGCAGCTTAGCGGTGGCATTTGGAAACACCATATATTTT
TRBJ2-7 TRBD1 TRBV27 . CASSLTGYEQYF TGTGCCAGCAGCCTGACAGGGTACGAGCAGTACTTC
TRBJ2-5 TRBD2 TRBV7-8 few CASSTRWTSGILPGGNQETQYF TGTGCCAGCAGCACCCGATGGACTAGCGGGATACTCCCGGGGGGGAACCAAGAGACCCAGTACTTC
TRBJ1-1 TRBD1 TRBV6-1 . CASKDRNANTEAFF TGTGCCAGCAAGGACAGGAACGCGAACACTGAAGCTTTCTTT